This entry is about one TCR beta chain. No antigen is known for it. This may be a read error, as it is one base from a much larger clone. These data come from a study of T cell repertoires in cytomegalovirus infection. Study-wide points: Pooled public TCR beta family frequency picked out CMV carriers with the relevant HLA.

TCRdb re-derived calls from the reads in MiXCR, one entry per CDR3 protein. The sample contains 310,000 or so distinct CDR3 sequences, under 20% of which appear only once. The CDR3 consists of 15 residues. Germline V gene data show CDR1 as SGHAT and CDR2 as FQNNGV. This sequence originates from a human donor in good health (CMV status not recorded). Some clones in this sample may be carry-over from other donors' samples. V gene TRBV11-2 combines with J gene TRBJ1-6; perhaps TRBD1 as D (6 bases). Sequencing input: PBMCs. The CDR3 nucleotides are TGTGCCAGCAGGCCTACAACAGGGTACAATTCACCCCTCGACTTT. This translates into CASRPTTGYNSPLDF.